This T cell receptor (beta chain) was retrieved from a study of blood T cell repertoires in COVID-19. Original processing methods: Scientists estimated how many nucleated cells there were by amplifying reference gene primers. The repertoire was sequenced with immunoSEQ multiplex PCR; TCRdb's copy has only in-frame clones and lacks some. V, J and clone size are taken as reported in that table, and D and trimming were inferred from the DNA itself. The sample holds around 170,000 clones, approximately 88% seen once. The CDR3 sequence is 14 residues long. The V gene's germline CDR1 is SGDLS and CDR2 YYNGEE. Trimming left V 4 bases short and J 2 bases short, with 12 bases between.

The sequencing sample was made of peripheral blood. The origin of this receptor is an older woman with acute or convalescent COVID-19. The chain recombines TRBV9 with TRBJ1-2; D unresolved. CDR3 amino acids: CASSPYRENYGYTF. The CDR3 DNA follows: TGTGCCAGCAGCCCCTACCGGGAGAACTATGGCTACACCTTC.